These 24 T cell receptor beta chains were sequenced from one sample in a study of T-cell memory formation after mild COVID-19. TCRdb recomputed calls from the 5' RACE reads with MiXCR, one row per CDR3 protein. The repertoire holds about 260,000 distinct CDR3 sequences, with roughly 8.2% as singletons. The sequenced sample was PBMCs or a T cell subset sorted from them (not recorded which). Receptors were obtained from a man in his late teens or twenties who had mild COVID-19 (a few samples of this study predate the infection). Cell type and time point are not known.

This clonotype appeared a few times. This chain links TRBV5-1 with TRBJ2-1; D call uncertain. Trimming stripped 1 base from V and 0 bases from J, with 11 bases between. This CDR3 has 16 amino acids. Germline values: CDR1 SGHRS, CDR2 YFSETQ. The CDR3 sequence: CASSLSLVSSYNEQFF. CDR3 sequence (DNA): TGCGCCAGCAGCTTGAGTTTGGTGAGCTCCTACAATGAGCAGTTCTTC.

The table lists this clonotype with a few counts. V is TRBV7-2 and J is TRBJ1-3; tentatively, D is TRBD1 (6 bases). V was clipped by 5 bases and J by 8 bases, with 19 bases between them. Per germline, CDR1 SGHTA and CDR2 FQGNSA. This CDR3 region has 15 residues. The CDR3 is CASSRATTAGDTIYF. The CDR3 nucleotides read TGTGCCAGCAGCAGAGCCACTACCGCAGGGGACACCATATATTTT.

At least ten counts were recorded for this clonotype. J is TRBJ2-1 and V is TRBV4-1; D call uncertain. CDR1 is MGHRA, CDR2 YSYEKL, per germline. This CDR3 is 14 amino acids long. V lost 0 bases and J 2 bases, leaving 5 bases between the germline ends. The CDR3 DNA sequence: TGCGCCAGCAGCCAAGATGGCCCCTACAATGAGCAGTTCTTC. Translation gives CASSQDGPYNEQFF.

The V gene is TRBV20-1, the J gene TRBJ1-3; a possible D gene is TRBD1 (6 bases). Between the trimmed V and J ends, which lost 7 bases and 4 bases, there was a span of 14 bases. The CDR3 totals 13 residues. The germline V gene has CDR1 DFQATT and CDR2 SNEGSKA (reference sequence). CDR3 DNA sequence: TGCAGTGTTTTAACAGGGTCAGGAAACACCATATATTTT. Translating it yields CSVLTGSGNTIYF.

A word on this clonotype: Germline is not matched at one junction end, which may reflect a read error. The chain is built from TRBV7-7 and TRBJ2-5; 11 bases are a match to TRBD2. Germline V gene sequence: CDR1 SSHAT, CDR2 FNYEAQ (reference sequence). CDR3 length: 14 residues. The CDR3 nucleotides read TGTGCTAGCAGCAACGGACTAGCGGGAGAGACCCAGTACTTC. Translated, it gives CASSNGLAGETQYF.

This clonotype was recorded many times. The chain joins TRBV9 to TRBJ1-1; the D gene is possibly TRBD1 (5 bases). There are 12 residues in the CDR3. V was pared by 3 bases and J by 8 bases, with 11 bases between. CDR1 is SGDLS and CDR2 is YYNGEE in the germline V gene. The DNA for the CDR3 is TGTGCCAGCAGCGGCCTGGGACGGGAAGCTTTCTTT. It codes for CASSGLGREAFF.

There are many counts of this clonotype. For the CDR3, the DNA is TGCGCCAGCAGCCTCGGGGCGAACTACGAGCAGTACTTC. Its translation is CASSLGANYEQYF. V and J are TRBV5-1 and TRBJ2-7; D may be TRBD1 or TRBD2 (5 bases each). CDR3 size: 13 residues. Trimming cost V 4 bases and J 3 bases, with 11 bases left between them. Looked up from germline, CDR1 is SGHRS and CDR2 is YFSETQ. The full variable domain, in which reference TRBV5-1 and TRBJ2-7 provide the parts outside the CDR3, is KAGVTQTPRYLIKTRGQQVTLSCSPISGHRSVSWYQQTPGQGLQFLFEYFSETQRNKGNFPGRFSGRQFSNSRSEMNVSTLELGDSALYLCASSLGANYEQYFGPGTRLTVT.

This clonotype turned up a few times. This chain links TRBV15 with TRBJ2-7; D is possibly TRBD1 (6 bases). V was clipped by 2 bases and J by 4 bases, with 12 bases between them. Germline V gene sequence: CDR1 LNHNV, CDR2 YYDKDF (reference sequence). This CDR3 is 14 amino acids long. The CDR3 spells CATSRTGISYEQYV. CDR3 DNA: TGTGCCACCAGCAGAACAGGGATTTCGTACGAGCAGTACGTC.

The CDR3 is CASSPRSASGGALQETQYF. CDR3 nucleotide sequence: TGTGCCAGCAGCCCAAGATCCGCTAGCGGGGGGGCTCTCCAAGAGACCCAGTACTTC. This sequence joins TRBV7-8 and TRBJ2-5; 12 nucleotides align to TRBD2. This CDR3 comprises 19 residues. From germline, CDR1 is SGHVS and CDR2 FQNEAQ. J was trimmed by 1 base and V by 5 bases; bases with no gene match: 14.

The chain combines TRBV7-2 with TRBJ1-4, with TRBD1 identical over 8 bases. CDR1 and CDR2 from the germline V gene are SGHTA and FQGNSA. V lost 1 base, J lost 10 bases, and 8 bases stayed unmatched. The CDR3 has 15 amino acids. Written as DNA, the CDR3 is TGTGCCAGCAGCTTAGAGGCAGGGGGCATCGGAAAACTGTTTTTT. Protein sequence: CASSLEAGGIGKLFF.

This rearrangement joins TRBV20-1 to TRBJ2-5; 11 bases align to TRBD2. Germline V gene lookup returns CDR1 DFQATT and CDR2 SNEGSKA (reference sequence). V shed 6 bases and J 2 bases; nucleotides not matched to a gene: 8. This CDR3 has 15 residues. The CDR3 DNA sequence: TGCAGTGCCGATACTAGCGGGGGAGCTCAAGAGACCCAGTACTTC. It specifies CSADTSGGAQETQYF.

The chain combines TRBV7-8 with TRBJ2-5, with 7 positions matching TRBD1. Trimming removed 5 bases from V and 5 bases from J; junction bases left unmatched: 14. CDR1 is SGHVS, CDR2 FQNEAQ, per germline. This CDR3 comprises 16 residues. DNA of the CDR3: TGTGCCAGCAGCCAAACTCTAAACAGGGGATTGGAGACCCAGTACTTC. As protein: CASSQTLNRGLETQYF. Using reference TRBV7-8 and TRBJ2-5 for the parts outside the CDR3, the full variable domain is GAGVSQSPRYKVAKRGQDVALRCDPISGHVSLFWYQQALGQGPEFLTYFQNEAQLDKSGLPSDRFFAERPEGSVSTLKIQRTQQEDSAVYLCASSQTLNRGLETQYFGPGTRLLVL.

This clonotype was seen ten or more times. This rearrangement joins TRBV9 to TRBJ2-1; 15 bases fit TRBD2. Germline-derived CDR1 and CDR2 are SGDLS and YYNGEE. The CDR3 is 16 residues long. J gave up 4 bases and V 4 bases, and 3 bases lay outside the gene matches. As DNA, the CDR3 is TGTGCCAGCAGCCAAGGGACTAGCGGGGGGTACAATGAGCAGTTCTTC. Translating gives CASSQGTSGGYNEQFF. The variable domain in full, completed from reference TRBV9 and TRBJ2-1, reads DSGVTQTPKHLITATGQRVTLRCSPRSGDLSVYWYQQSLDQGLQFLIQYYNGEERAKGNILERFSAQQFPDLHSELNLSSLELGDSALYFCASSQGTSGGYNEQFFGPGTRLTVL.

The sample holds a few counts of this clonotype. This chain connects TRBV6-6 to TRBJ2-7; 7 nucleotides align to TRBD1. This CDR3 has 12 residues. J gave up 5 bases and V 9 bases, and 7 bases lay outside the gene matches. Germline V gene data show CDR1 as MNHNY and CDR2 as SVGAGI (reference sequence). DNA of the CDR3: TGTGCCAGTTCGCCGCAGGGGGACGAGCAGTACGTC. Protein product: CASSPQGDEQYV.

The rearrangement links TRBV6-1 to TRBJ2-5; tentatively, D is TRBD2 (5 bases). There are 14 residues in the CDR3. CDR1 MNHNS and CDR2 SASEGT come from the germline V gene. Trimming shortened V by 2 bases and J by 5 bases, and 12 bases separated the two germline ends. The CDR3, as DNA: TGTGCCAGCAGTGAATCGGGCGGGTGGGAGACCCAGTACTTC. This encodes CASSESGGWETQYF.

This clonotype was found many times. The CDR3 DNA sequence: TGCGCCAGCAGCCAAGAGGACAGGAGGGGGACTGAAGCTTTCTTT. It specifies CASSQEDRRGTEAFF. The rearrangement joins TRBV4-3 to TRBJ1-1, with 7 bases lining up with TRBD1. The CDR3 is made up of 15 amino acids. Germline V gives CDR1 LGHNA, CDR2 YSLEER. The V gene end was trimmed by 0 bases and the J gene end by 5 bases; junction bases not matched to a gene: 6.

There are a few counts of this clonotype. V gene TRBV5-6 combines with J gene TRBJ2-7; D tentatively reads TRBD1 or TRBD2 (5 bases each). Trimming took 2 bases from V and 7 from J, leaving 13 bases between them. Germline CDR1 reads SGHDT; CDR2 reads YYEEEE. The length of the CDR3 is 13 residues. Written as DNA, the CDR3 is TGTGCCAGCAGCTTAGGGTGGGACGGAGAGCAGTACTTC. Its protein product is CASSLGWDGEQYF.

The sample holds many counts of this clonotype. The CDR3 region is CASSLVQSYNEQFF. CDR3 bases: TGCGCCAGCAGCTTGGTGCAGAGCTACAATGAGCAGTTCTTC. The gene calls are TRBV5-1 and TRBJ2-1, with D uncertain. CDR3 size: 14 residues. Trimming shortened V by 0 bases and J by 3 bases, and 7 bases separated the two germline ends. CDR1 is SGHRS and CDR2 is YFSETQ in the germline V gene.

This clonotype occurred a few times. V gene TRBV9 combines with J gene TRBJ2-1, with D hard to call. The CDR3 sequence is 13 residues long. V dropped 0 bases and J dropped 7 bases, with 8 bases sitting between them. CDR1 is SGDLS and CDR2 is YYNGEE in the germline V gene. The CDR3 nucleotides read TGTGCCAGCAGCGTAGGTAGGGCTAATGAGCAGTTCTTC. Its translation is CASSVGRANEQFF.

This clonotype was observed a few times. Written as DNA, the CDR3 is TGTGCCAGCAGTCCCACGGACAGCGCAACTAATGAAAAACTGTTTTTT. It codes for CASSPTDSATNEKLFF. This chain uses TRBV6-6 with TRBJ1-4; TRBD1 might be the D (6 bases). Germline V gene lookup returns CDR1 MNHNY and CDR2 SVGAGI (reference sequence). The CDR3 is made up of 16 amino acids. Trimming cost V 5 bases and J 0 bases, with 13 bases left between them.

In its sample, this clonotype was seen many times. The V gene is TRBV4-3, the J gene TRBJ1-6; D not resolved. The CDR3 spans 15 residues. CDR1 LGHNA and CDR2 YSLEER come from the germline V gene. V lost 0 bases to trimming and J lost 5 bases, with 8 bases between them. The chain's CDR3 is CASSQETADNSPLHF. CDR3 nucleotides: TGCGCCAGCAGCCAAGAAACGGCAGATAATTCACCCCTCCACTTT.

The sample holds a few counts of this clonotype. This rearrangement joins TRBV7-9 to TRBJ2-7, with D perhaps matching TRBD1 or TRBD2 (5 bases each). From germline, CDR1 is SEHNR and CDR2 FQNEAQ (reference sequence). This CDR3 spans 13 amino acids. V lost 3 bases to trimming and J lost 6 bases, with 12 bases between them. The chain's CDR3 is CASSFAGTFEQYF. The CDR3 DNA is TGTGCCAGCAGCTTCGCAGGGACCTTCGAGCAGTACTTC.

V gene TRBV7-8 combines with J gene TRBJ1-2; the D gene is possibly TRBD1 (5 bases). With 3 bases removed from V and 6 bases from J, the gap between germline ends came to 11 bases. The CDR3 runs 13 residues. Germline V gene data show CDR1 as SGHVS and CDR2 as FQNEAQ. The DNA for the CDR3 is TGTGCCAGCAGCTTTACGGTACAGGATGGCTACACCTTC. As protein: CASSFTVQDGYTF.

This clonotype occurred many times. The CDR3 DNA follows: TGCGCCAGCAGCTGGGGGGGCAATTCCTACGAGCAGTACGTC. It encodes CASSWGGNSYEQYV. The chain is built from TRBV5-1 and TRBJ2-7; a possible D gene is TRBD2 (7 bases). The CDR3 consists of 14 residues. Germline CDR1 and CDR2: SGHRS and YFSETQ. V was clipped by 3 bases and J by 1 base, with 11 bases between them.